Presented here are 7 T cell receptor beta chains from one specimen sequenced in a study of cytomegalovirus exposure and HLA in healthy donors. Generated by immunoSEQ multiplex PCR, the TCRdb table keeps only in-frame clones and is missing some. The sample comprises some 150,000 clones, 75% to 90% of which are singletons, and about a fifth rests with the top ten. The source material was PBMCs. All receptors derive from a man between 18 and 35 years old in good health and CMV-seropositive.

The chain recombines TRBV30 with TRBJ2-7; 8 positions match TRBD2. CDR3 size: 13 residues. Germline CDR1 GTSNPN, CDR2 SVGIG (reference sequence). The junction had 4 bases not matched to a gene; V was cut back by 2 bases and J by 4 bases. The CDR3 DNA reads TGTGCCTGGAGTTTTGCGGGGGGATACGAGCAGTACTTC. This sequence encodes CAWSFAGGYEQYF.

The chain has TRBV27 and TRBJ1-2, with a tentative D call TRBD1 (6 bases). The CDR3 runs to 14 residues. V was trimmed by 8 bases and J by 5 bases, leaving 18 bases between them. Per germline, CDR1 MNHEY and CDR2 SMNVEV (reference sequence). CDR3 in amino acids: CASALARGGYGYTF. The CDR3 region has the DNA TGTGCCAGCGCGTTGGCCAGGGGAGGGTATGGCTACACCTTC.

V usage is TRBV5-1 and J usage is TRBJ2-1, with TRBD2 identical over 11 bases. The CDR3 has 16 residues. The germline gives CDR1 SGHRS, CDR2 YFSETQ. V lost 5 bases and J lost 2; bases outside the gene matches: 6. CDR3 sequence: CASSRTTSGAYNEQFF. The CDR3 nucleotides are TGCGCCAGCAGTCGGACGACTAGCGGGGCCTACAATGAGCAGTTCTTC.

V and J are TRBV30 and TRBJ1-1; the match to TRBD1 covers 9 bases. V lost 1 base and J lost 6; bases outside the gene matches: 6. The CDR3 extends over 14 amino acids. Germline loops: CDR1 GTSNPN, CDR2 SVGIG (reference sequence). The CDR3 loop reads CAWSAGTGSAEAFF. CDR3 in DNA: TGTGCCTGGAGTGCAGGGACAGGGTCGGCTGAAGCTTTCTTT.

The gene calls are TRBV30 and TRBJ2-5; TRBD2 aligns across 11 bases. CDR1 is GTSNPN and CDR2 is SVGIG in the germline V gene (reference sequence). The CDR3 has 16 amino acids. The V and J ends lost 0 bases and 1 base, in that order; junction bases with no gene match: 4. In DNA, the CDR3 is TGTGCCTGGAGTGTGGGGACTAGCGGTATCCAAGAGACCCAGTACTTC. It is translated as CAWSVGTSGIQETQYF.

Many counts were recorded for this clone. The gene calls are TRBV5-1 and TRBJ2-1; 7 bases match TRBD1. V lost 0 bases, J lost 6 bases, and 3 bases stayed unmatched. Germline loops: CDR1 SGHRS, CDR2 YFSETQ. CDR3 size: 14 residues. Here the CDR3 reads CASSLEWTGNEQFF. Written as DNA, the CDR3 is TGCGCCAGCAGCTTGGAGTGGACAGGCAATGAGCAGTTCTTC.

The chain uses TRBV7-9 and TRBJ1-1, with no clear D. Germline assignment: CDR1 SEHNR and CDR2 FQNEAQ (reference sequence). Trimming removed 8 bases at V and 3 bases at J, with 13 bases between. This CDR3 spans 13 amino acids. CDR3 DNA sequence: TGTGCCAGCGGCCCCCCGGGGTACACTGAAGCTTTCTTT. It yields the protein CASGPPGYTEAFF.